This TCR beta chain was profiled in a study of OX40 agonist ivuxolimab in advanced cancers. Germline lookup yields CDR1 SGHRS and CDR2 YFSETQ. This CDR3 spans 14 amino acids. V lost 2 bases to trimming and J lost 5 bases; unmatched junction nucleotides: 5. Here immunoSEQ multiplex PCR was the method, and the copy in TCRdb shows in-frame clones only, minus some. The sample includes tens of thousands of clones, around 80% of them seen just once. Specimen: CD4+ or CD8+ T cells sorted from blood, collected in a trial of the OX40 agonist ivuxolimab. This clonotype was obtained from an adult with an advanced solid tumor such as melanoma, head and neck, liver or kidney cancer. This chain links TRBV5-1 with TRBJ1-1, with 8 bases matching TRBD1. CDR3 sequence: CASSFTTGVTEAFF. In DNA form, the CDR3 reads TGCGCCAGCAGCTTTACGACAGGGGTGACTGAAGCTTTCTTT.